This TCR beta chain derives from a study of T-cell reconstitution after alpha-beta-depleted transplantation in children. Unique molecular identifiers were incorporated during preparation of the TCRbeta library. TCRdb re-called the PCR reads through MiXCR, storing one row per CDR3 protein. Seen here are 400,000 to 500,000 distinct CDR3 sequences, about 11% observed once, and the top ten hold roughly 5.5%. This clonotype was obtained from a human donor who donated a stem cell graft to a child with acute myeloid leukemia. The sequencing used PBMCs from the stem cell graft donor, collected from the stem cell graft.

In nucleotides, the CDR3 is TGTGCCAGCAGTCCGACGGACAGGGTGGAGACCCAGTACTTC. Its translation is CASSPTDRVETQYF. This chain joins TRBV12-3 or TRBV12-4 and TRBJ2-5, with 8 bases aligning to TRBD1. CDR3 length: 14 amino acids. After removal of 5 bases from V and 5 bases from J, the junction contained 7 bases not matched to a gene.